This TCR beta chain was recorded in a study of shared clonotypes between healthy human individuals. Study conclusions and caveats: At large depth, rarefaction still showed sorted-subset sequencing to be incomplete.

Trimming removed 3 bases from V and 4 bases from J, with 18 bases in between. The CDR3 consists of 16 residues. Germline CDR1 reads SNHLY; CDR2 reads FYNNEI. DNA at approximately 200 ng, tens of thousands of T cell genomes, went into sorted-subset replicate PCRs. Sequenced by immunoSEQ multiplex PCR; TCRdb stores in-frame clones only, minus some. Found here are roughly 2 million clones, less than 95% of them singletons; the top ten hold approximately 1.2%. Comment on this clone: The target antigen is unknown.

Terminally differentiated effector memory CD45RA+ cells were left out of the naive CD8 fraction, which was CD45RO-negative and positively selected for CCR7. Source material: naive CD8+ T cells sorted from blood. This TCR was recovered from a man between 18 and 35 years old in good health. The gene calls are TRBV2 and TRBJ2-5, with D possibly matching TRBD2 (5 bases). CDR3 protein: CASSDEYGVGGETQYF. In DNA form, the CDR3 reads TGTGCCAGCAGTGATGAATACGGGGTAGGAGGAGAGACCCAGTACTTC.